This record covers a single T cell receptor beta chain. The record originates from a study of cytomegalovirus exposure and HLA in healthy donors. Study as a whole: An early data release held some 85 million unique TCRs from HLA-typed donors.

Among the donors, all were healthy bone marrow donors. Trimming removed 3 bases from V and 8 bases from J, with 15 bases in between. Germline CDR1 SGHRS, CDR2 YFSETQ. The CDR3 runs 14 residues. The primer mix had 60 Vbeta and 13 Jbeta primers. In the source study's methods: Unique TCR beta chains numbered about 79 million in a later analysis, with roughly 10 million shared. The protocol was immunoSEQ multiplex PCR, while the TCRdb copy is restricted to in-frame clones and leaves out a portion. D and trimming were read from the DNA, whereas the V and J calls and clone size are those reported in that table. Of about 120,000 clones listed, 75% to 90% are singletons.

The receptor's source is a female donor in good health and CMV-seropositive. Sequenced material: PBMCs. The chain has TRBV5-1 and TRBJ2-4, with D possibly matching TRBD2 (5 bases). For the CDR3, the DNA is TGCGCCAGCAGCTCATCGGGCGGGTCGGACATTCAGTACTTC. Translated: CASSSSGGSDIQYF.